This T cell receptor (beta chain) emerged from a study of blood T cell repertoires in COVID-19. Study as a whole: Samples of COVID-19 (acute and convalescent) were obtained from the United States, Italy and Spain. Sources were T cells, B-cell-depleted T cells, or PBMCs; the material itself was cDNA or gDNA.

Authors' methods: Reference gene primer amplification in the assay estimated nucleated cell counts. Profiled with immunoSEQ multiplex PCR; TCRdb holds only in-frame clones, not every one. That table furnishes V, J and clone size, whereas the DNA furnished D and trimming. The data hold about 360,000 clones, with around 90% observed a single time. Trimming took off 2 bases at V and 3 bases at J, with 15 bases between the two ends. There are 16 residues in the CDR3. Germline assignment: CDR1 SGHDT and CDR2 YYEEEE. Sequencing was carried out using peripheral blood. The TCR comes from a human donor in a cohort sampled during active COVID-19. The chain recombines TRBV5-6 with TRBJ2-1, with TRBD2 as a possible D gene (5 bases). CDR3 amino acids: CASSFVDGESYNEQFF. The CDR3 coding sequence is TGTGCCAGCAGCTTTGTAGACGGGGAAAGCTACAATGAGCAGTTCTTC.